These 10 T cell receptor beta chains were all obtained from the same sample, sequenced in a study of T cell responses to AZD1222 COVID-19 vaccine. Clones were read by immunoSEQ multiplex PCR, and TCRdb kept only the in-frame ones, dropping some. The table has some 130,000 clones, about nine tenths seen once. The input for sequencing was peripheral blood, taken on day 0 of AZD1222 vaccination. These receptors came from an adult in good health.

A few counts support this clone. The DNA is left out, because the CDR3 cannot be placed on it with certainty; the CDR3 is given as TCRdb lists it. The chain carries TRBV6-5 and TRBJ2-6. The CDR3 extends over 14 residues, inclusive of both ends. The germline gives CDR1 MNHEY, CDR2 SVGAGI. This chain's CDR3 is CASSSSAGANVLTF.

This clone was counted a single time. The chain carries TRBV6-5 and TRBJ1-2; unclear D gene. This CDR3 comprises 14 residues. V was clipped by 6 bases and J by 1 base, with 12 bases between them. Per germline, CDR1 MNHEY and CDR2 SVGAGI. The CDR3 here is CASRSLGRNYGYTF. CDR3 nucleotides: TGTGCCAGCAGGTCGCTAGGGCGTAACTATGGCTACACCTTC.

The CDR3 loop is CASSITGGGAYEQYF. The CDR3 region has the DNA TGTGCCAGTAGTATAACAGGGGGGGGAGCCTACGAGCAGTACTTC. The J gene is TRBJ2-7, the V gene TRBV19; possibly TRBD1 for D (8 bases). Germline V gene lookup returns CDR1 LNHDA and CDR2 SQIVND (reference sequence). The CDR3 has 15 residues. V was pared by 2 bases and J by 2 bases, with 13 bases between.

The V and J genes are TRBV28 and TRBJ2-5; no firm D call. Germline V gene sequence: CDR1 MDHEN, CDR2 SYDVKM. The germline V and J ends were trimmed by 7 bases and 5 bases, with 14 bases remaining between them. CDR3 length: 13 residues. As DNA, the CDR3 is TGTGCCAGCAACCAGATCACGGCGGAGACCCAGTACTTC. This encodes CASNQITAETQYF. The variable domain in full, with the rest retrieved from reference TRBV28 and TRBJ2-5, is DVKVTQSSRYLVKRTGEKVFLECVQDMDHENMFWYRQDPGLGLRLIYFSYDVKMKEKGDIPEGYSVSREKKERFSLILESASTNQTSMYLCASNQITAETQYFGPGTRLLVL.

V usage is TRBV4-1 and J usage is TRBJ2-2; D call uncertain. Deletions cut 2 bases from V and 9 bases from J, with 10 bases between. CDR3 size: 13 residues. In germline, CDR1 is MGHRA, CDR2 YSYEKL. This chain's CDR3 is CASSQSFSRELFF. As DNA, the CDR3 is TGCGCCAGCAGCCAAAGTTTTTCCCGGGAGCTGTTTTTT.

This sequence joins TRBV4-1 and TRBJ1-5; D may be TRBD1 (6 bases). The germline gives CDR1 MGHRA, CDR2 YSYEKL. The V end was cut by 1 base, the J end by 2 bases, with 15 bases between. The CDR3 sequence is 17 residues long. The CDR3 protein is CASSQVGGRKGNQPQHF. In nucleotides, the CDR3 is TGCGCCAGCAGCCAAGTAGGGGGGCGAAAGGGCAATCAGCCCCAGCATTTT.

The chain has TRBV7-2 and TRBJ1-5; D gene ambiguous. This CDR3 has 16 residues. Germline values: CDR1 SGHTA, CDR2 FQGNSA. Trimming removed 6 bases at V and 3 bases at J, with 18 bases between. The CDR3 DNA follows: TGTGCCAGCAGATCACGAGGAGATCTTGACAATCAGCCCCAGCATTTT. Amino acids: CASRSRGDLDNQPQHF.

This clone was found a few times. V usage is TRBV7-8 and J usage is TRBJ1-6; D ambiguous. Germline V lookup: CDR1 SGHVS, CDR2 FQNEAQ. This CDR3 has 16 residues. Trimming stripped 3 bases from V and 0 bases from J, with 9 bases between. The CDR3 bases are TGTGCCAGCAGCTTTCAGGCCTACTCCTATAATTCACCCCTCCACTTT. Its protein product is CASSFQAYSYNSPLHF.

This sequence joins TRBV4-1 and TRBJ2-6, with D maybe TRBD1 (6 bases). Trimming took off 4 bases at V and 3 bases at J, with 19 bases between the two ends. This CDR3 has 18 residues. Germline assignment: CDR1 MGHRA and CDR2 YSYEKL. CDR3 coding DNA: TGCGCCAGCAGCCCCCCAAATTTGGGGGCTGGTGGGGCCAACGTCCTGACTTTC. This translates into CASSPPNLGAGGANVLTF.

The rearrangement links TRBV19 to TRBJ1-5; 7 positions agree with TRBD1. The CDR3 extends over 16 amino acids. Trimming cost V 5 bases and J 4 bases; bases outside gene matches: 11. Germline assignment: CDR1 LNHDA and CDR2 SQIVND (reference sequence). CDR3 sequence: CASSSPGQTWNQPQHF. CDR3 sequence (DNA): TGTGCCAGTAGTTCGCCGGGACAGACTTGGAATCAGCCCCAGCATTTT. Based on the CDR3 plus reference TRBV19 and TRBJ1-5, the full variable domain is DGGITQSPKYLFRKEGQNVTLSCEQNLNHDAMYWYRQDPGQGLRLIYYSQIVNDFQKGDIAEGYSVSREKKESFPLTVTSAQKNPTAFYLCASSSPGQTWNQPQHFGDGTRLSIL.